Presented here are 15 T cell receptor beta chains from one specimen sequenced in a study of blood T cell repertoires in COVID-19. Some clones are missing from TCRdb's copy, which holds only in-frame ones; the method was immunoSEQ multiplex PCR. Of about 250,000 clones detected, about 85% appear once; the ten largest clones hold more than 6%. The specimen sequenced was peripheral blood. The receptors derive from a woman in her sixties with active or convalescent COVID-19.

The chain couples TRBV28 to TRBJ2-7; TRBD1 matches at 8 bases. Trimming cost V 1 base and J 7 bases; bases outside gene matches: 9. CDR1 is MDHEN, CDR2 SYDVKM, per germline. The CDR3 consists of 15 residues. DNA of the CDR3: TGTGCCAGCAGTTTATCCTGGACAGGGCCTGGGGAGCAGTACTTC. Its protein product is CASSLSWTGPGEQYF.

V usage is TRBV7-9 and J usage is TRBJ2-7; 8 nucleotides agree with TRBD1. CDR3 length: 14 amino acids. Germline V CDR1 and CDR2: SEHNR, FQNEAQ (reference sequence). Trimming took 5 bases from V and 6 from J; bases not matched to a gene: 9. CDR3 sequence reads: CASSVGQAPAEQYF. CDR3 nucleotides: TGTGCCAGCAGCGTGGGACAGGCCCCGGCCGAGCAGTACTTC.

This clone was observed a single time. This chain links TRBV27 with TRBJ2-1, with D maybe TRBD1 (6 bases). The CDR3 loop spans 12 amino acids. CDR1 and CDR2 from the germline V gene are MNHEY and SMNVEV (reference sequence). V lost 5 bases, J lost 7 bases, and 9 bases lay in between. The CDR3 DNA follows: TGTGCCAGCAGTAAACAGGGAAATGAGCAGTTCTTC. Translated: CASSKQGNEQFF.

In DNA, the CDR3 is TGCAGCGTTGGACAGGGGTGGACCGGGGAGCTGTTTTTT. Amino acids: CSVGQGWTGELFF. The chain couples TRBV29-1 to TRBJ2-2; 8 nucleotides line up with TRBD1. The CDR3 extends over 13 amino acids. J lost 5 bases, V lost 4 bases, and 3 bases had no gene match. Germline V lookup: CDR1 SQVTM, CDR2 ANQGSEA.

This chain joins TRBV2 and TRBJ1-2, with D uncertain. V was trimmed by 9 bases and J by 4 bases, leaving 18 bases between them. Germline V lookup: CDR1 SNHLY, CDR2 FYNNEI. CDR3 length: 14 residues. This CDR3 is CARKGGEQSYGYTF. The CDR3 coding sequence is TGTGCCAGAAAGGGCGGGGAGCAGAGCTATGGCTACACCTTC.

The rearrangement links TRBV7-9 to TRBJ1-2, with D perhaps TRBD1 (5 bases). Between the trimmed V and J ends, which lost 4 bases and 7 bases, there was a span of 13 bases. This CDR3 spans 13 amino acids. Germline V CDR1 and CDR2: SEHNR, FQNEAQ (reference sequence). CDR3 DNA: TGTGCCAGCAGCTACACCAGGGCGGTTGGCTACACCTTC. It specifies CASSYTRAVGYTF.

This chain uses TRBV28 with TRBJ1-2; TRBD1 might be the D (6 bases). V was clipped by 5 bases and J by 0 bases, with 10 bases between them. CDR1 is MDHEN, CDR2 SYDVKM, per germline. The CDR3 runs 14 residues. In DNA form, the CDR3 reads TGTGCCAGCAGTCGGGACATAGCTAACTATGGCTACACCTTC. Translated, it gives CASSRDIANYGYTF.

V and J are TRBV7-6 and TRBJ2-3; D is uncertain. Trimming removed 3 bases from V and 2 bases from J, with 3 bases in between. Germline loops: CDR1 SGHVS, CDR2 FNYEAQ. The CDR3 is 12 residues long. As DNA, the CDR3 is TGTGCCAGCAGCTTGGCCACAGATACGCAGTATTTT. It translates to CASSLATDTQYF. The full variable domain, rest sourced from reference TRBV7-6 and TRBJ2-3, is GAGVSQSPRYKVTKRGQDVALRCDPISGHVSLYWYRQALGQGPEFLTYFNYEAQQDKSGLPNDRFSAERPEGSISTLTIQRTEQRDSAMYRCASSLATDTQYFGPGTRLTVL.

The rearrangement joins TRBV11-2 to TRBJ2-1; 8 nucleotides agree with TRBD2. In germline, CDR1 is SGHAT, CDR2 FQNNGV. The trim removed 5 bases at V and 6 bases at J, leaving 6 bases unmatched. This CDR3 region has 14 residues. The CDR3 nucleotides read TGTGCCAGCAGCCCAAGCGGGGGTCCCAATGAGCAGTTCTTC. This encodes CASSPSGGPNEQFF.

J is TRBJ1-5 and V is TRBV18, with 8 bases that match TRBD1. V was pared by 6 bases and J by 7 bases, with 8 bases of the junction left unmatched. This CDR3 is 14 amino acids long. Germline CDR1 is KGHSH and CDR2 is LQKENI. CDR3 sequence reads: CASSSDRVNQPQHF. The CDR3 DNA reads as TGTGCCAGCTCCTCGGACAGGGTAAACCAGCCCCAGCATTTT.

The V gene is TRBV4-2, the J gene TRBJ2-7; 9 positions match TRBD2. The CDR3 is 13 amino acids. Germline assignment: CDR1 LGHNA and CDR2 YNFKEQ. With 1 base clipped from V and 7 bases from J, the junction kept 2 bases outside the gene matches. As DNA, the CDR3 is TGTGCCAGCAGCCAAGTAGCGGGGGCTGAGCAGTACGTC. It yields the protein CASSQVAGAEQYV.

The chain links TRBV21-1 to TRBJ1-2; TRBD1, the D gene given by the table, was not confirmed from the DNA. TRBV21-1 is termed a pseudogene. CDR3 length: 12 residues. In nucleotides, the CDR3 is TGTGCCGGACAGGGCTCCCGGGGGAGCTACACCTTC. It encodes CAGQGSRGSYTF.

This sequence joins TRBV24-1 and TRBJ2-3; maybe TRBD1 (6 bases). Deletions cut 10 bases from V and 3 bases from J, with 22 bases between. Germline CDR1 KGHDR, CDR2 SFDVKD. This CDR3 is built from 16 residues. As DNA, the CDR3 is TGTGCCACTAGCGCAGCCAGGGCGAGGGGGACAGATACGCAGTATTTT. Its translation: CATSAARARGTDTQYF.

This rearrangement joins TRBV3-1 (or the pseudogene TRBV3-2) to TRBJ2-5; TRBD1 might be the D (5 bases). The CDR3 runs 15 residues. Germline V gives CDR1 LGHDT, CDR2 YNNKEL (reference sequence). With 6 bases removed from V and 1 base from J, the gap between germline ends came to 15 bases. The CDR3: CASRPGYGAQETQYF. The CDR3 coding sequence is TGTGCCAGCAGGCCAGGGTATGGGGCCCAAGAGACCCAGTACTTC.

As for this clone: Other DNA sequences in the sample encode the same CDR3. The chain employs TRBV3-1 (or the pseudogene TRBV3-2) and TRBJ2-3; 7 nucleotides match TRBD2. The germline gives CDR1 LGHDT, CDR2 YNNKEL (reference sequence). The CDR3 has 14 residues. The J segment lost 4 bases and the V segment lost 3 bases, leaving 4 bases of the junction unmatched. This CDR3 reads CASSHASGADTQYF. The CDR3 bases are TGTGCCAGCAGCCACGCTAGCGGAGCAGATACGCAGTATTTT.